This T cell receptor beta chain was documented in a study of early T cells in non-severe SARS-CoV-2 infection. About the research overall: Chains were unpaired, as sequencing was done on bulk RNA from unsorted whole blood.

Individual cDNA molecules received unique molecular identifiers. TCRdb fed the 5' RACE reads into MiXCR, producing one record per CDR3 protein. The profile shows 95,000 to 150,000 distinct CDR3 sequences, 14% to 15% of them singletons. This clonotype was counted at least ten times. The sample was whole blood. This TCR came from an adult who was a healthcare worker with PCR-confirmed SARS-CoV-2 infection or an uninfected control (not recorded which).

The CDR3 sequence: CASSQEGTGGLGEQFF. DNA for the CDR3: TGCGCCAGCAGCCAAGAAGGGACAGGGGGATTGGGTGAGCAGTTCTTC. The J gene is TRBJ2-1, the V gene TRBV4-1; 11 nucleotides match TRBD1. There are 16 residues in the CDR3. V lost 0 bases, J lost 9 bases, and 7 bases stayed unmatched. In germline, CDR1 is MGHRA, CDR2 YSYEKL.